The entry that follows covers one TCR beta chain sequence. cDNA synthesis used the whole RNA isolate, giving expressed TCRB sequences. Data came from immunoSEQ multiplex PCR; TCRdb stores just in-frame clones and leaves some out. This table has roughly 380,000 clones, around 20% appearing once. Trimming cost V 4 bases and J 4 bases; bases outside gene matches: 19. Germline-derived CDR1 and CDR2 are SGHRS and YFSETQ. The CDR3 is 19 residues long. The record originates from a study of beta chain features in type 1 diabetes. V usage is TRBV5-1 and J usage is TRBJ1-1; 10 positions agree with TRBD1. This receptor was taken from a woman between 18 and 30 years old in good health. The source material was naive CD4+ T cells from blood. This CDR3 is CASSPAGGTGVAMSTEAFF. The CDR3 DNA reads as TGCGCCAGCAGCCCTGCCGGGGGGACAGGGGTGGCCATGAGCACTGAAGCTTTCTTT.